The table lists the clone carrying this T cell receptor beta chain with a count of one. Antigen unknown. This specimen comes from a study of cytomegalovirus exposure and HLA in healthy donors. Study findings and constraints: It was confirmed in vitro that three of the CMV-associated chains were specific for CMV antigens. The likely origin of a cluster of highly shared sequence variants was a sequencing artifact. Later genetic work tied a missense DCLRE1C variant to beta-chain V and J trimming.

Donors in the study were healthy people who gave bone marrow. 60 Vbeta and 13 Jbeta primers were used in PCR. Only in-frame clones appear in the TCRdb table, and some are missing; sequencing was by immunoSEQ multiplex PCR. Of 150,000 to 180,000 clones in the sample, about 80% are singletons; the top ten hold around 13%. This clonotype was sampled from a man in his thirties or forties in good health and CMV-seropositive. Sequencing was done on a sample of PBMCs.

DNA of the CDR3: TGTGCCAGCAGTCCACTAGGTTTCGCAGATACGCAGTATTTT. Translated: CASSPLGFADTQYF. The J gene is TRBJ2-3, the V gene TRBV6-4; TRBD2 might be the D (5 bases). The CDR3 is 14 amino acids. In germline, CDR1 is MRHNA, CDR2 SNTAGT. The V gene lost 5 bases and the J gene lost 4 bases, with 13 bases spanning the gap.